A selection of T cell receptor beta chains follows, all from one sample in a study of PD-1 blockade in classical Hodgkin lymphoma. TCRdb's table, derived via immunoSEQ multiplex PCR, lists solely in-frame clones and lacks some. The sample carries some 30,000 clones, roughly 71% recorded once. This sample comprised peripheral blood mononuclear cells (PBMCs), obtained before the second cycle of nivolumab. All receptors derive from a human donor with classical Hodgkin lymphoma. Each CDR3 is given with its conserved first and last residue. D genes are given only for firm matches. The size entry is marked missing in some rows and otherwise reads once, few, many or a size class.

abundance	d_gene	v_gene	len	j_gene	CDR3aa	CDR3nt
NA	NA	TRBV27	16	TRBJ1-1	CASSFRPDRKNTEAFF	TGTGCCAGCAGTTTCCGACCCGACAGGAAGAACACTGAAGCTTTCTTT
NA	NA	TRBV19	14	TRBJ1-1	CASSLRTENTEAFF	TGTGCCAGTAGTCTCAGGACAGAGAACACTGAAGCTTTCTTT
medium-sized	TRBD1	TRBV5-6	13	TRBJ2-7	CASSSDRADEQYF	TGTGCCAGCAGTTCTGACAGGGCCGACGAGCAGTACTTC
few	NA	TRBV7-9	13	TRBJ1-1	CASSFGLNTEAFF	TGTGCCAGCAGCTTTGGGTTGAACACTGAAGCTTTCTTT
NA	NA	TRBV29-1	14	TRBJ1-2	CSVEKGAGNGGYTF	TGCAGCGTTGAAAAGGGAGCAGGGAATGGAGGCTACACCTTC
NA	NA	TRBV5-1	13	TRBJ2-5	CASSSFAQETQYF	TGCGCCAGCAGCTCTTTTGCCCAAGAGACCCAGTACTTC
NA	NA	TRBV9	14	TRBJ2-5	CASSWRDQEETQYF	TGTGCCAGCAGCTGGCGGGATCAGGAAGAGACCCAGTACTTC
NA	TRBD2	TRBV10-3	15	TRBJ2-7	CAISLPRGGLYEQYF	TGTGCCATCAGTCTCCCTCGCGGGGGATTATACGAGCAGTACTTC
NA	NA	TRBV7-9	12	TRBJ1-5	CASSPPWGTQHF	TGTGCCAGCAGCCCCCCGTGGGGGACCCAGCATTTT
NA	NA	TRBV7-9	12	TRBJ1-2	CASSSTEYGYTF	TGTGCCAGCAGCTCAACAGAGTATGGCTACACCTTC
NA	NA	TRBV6-6	13	TRBJ1-1	CASSRGLNTEAFF	TGTGCCAGCAGCCGGGGATTGAACACTGAAGCTTTCTTT
NA	NA	TRBV6-6	12	TRBJ1-3	CASSPSSNTIYF	TGTGCCAGCAGTCCGTCGAGTAACACCATATATTTT
NA	NA	TRBV19	13	TRBJ2-5	CASSRGTAETQYF	TGTGCCAGTAGCCGCGGGACAGCAGAGACCCAGTACTTC
once	NA	TRBV28	14	TRBJ1-5	CASSLLGQNQPQHF	TGTGCCAGCAGTTTATTAGGACAGAATCAGCCCCAGCATTTT
NA	TRBD1	TRBV10-3	14	TRBJ1-1	CAIRPGQGATEAFF	TGTGCCATCAGACCGGGACAGGGAGCCACTGAAGCTTTCTTT
NA	TRBD1	TRBV9	15	TRBJ1-1	CASRAGTGWNTEAFF	TGTGCCAGCAGGGCCGGGACAGGGTGGAACACTGAAGCTTTCTTT
many	NA	TRBV29-1	10	TRBJ1-1	CSVGPTEAFF	TGCAGCGTCGGCCCCACTGAAGCTTTCTTT
NA	NA	TRBV7-2	15	TRBJ1-5	CASSLSSYSNQPQHF	TGTGCCAGCAGCTTAAGCAGTTATAGCAATCAGCCCCAGCATTTT
NA	NA	TRBV28	14	TRBJ1-5	CASSRQVTNQPQHF	TGTGCCAGCAGCAGACAGGTAACTAATCAGCCCCAGCATTTT
NA	TRBD1	TRBV19	17	TRBJ1-6	CASSIVAGGSYNSPLHF	TGTGCCAGTAGTATTGTTGCAGGGGGGTCCTATAATTCACCCCTCCACTTT
few	TRBD1	TRBV18	16	TRBJ1-5	CASSLGTGSFNQPQHF	TGTGCCAGCTCACTAGGGACAGGGAGCTTCAATCAGCCCCAGCATTTT
NA	NA	TRBV5-1	14	TRBJ1-3	CASSWTGSGNTIYF	TGCGCCAGCAGCTGGACGGGCTCGGGAAACACCATATATTTT
NA	NA	TRBV5-1	14	TRBJ1-6	CASSFGTRDSPLHF	TGCGCCAGCAGCTTTGGGACCCGCGATTCACCCCTCCACTTT
NA	NA	TRBV11-1	13	TRBJ2-5	CASSWDGQETQYF	TGTGCCAGCAGCTGGGACGGTCAAGAGACCCAGTACTTC
NA	NA	TRBV5-6	15	TRBJ2-3	CASSWGPTSTDTQYF	TGTGCCAGCAGTTGGGGACCAACTAGCACAGATACGCAGTATTTT
few	NA	TRBV2	11	TRBJ1-2	CASSVWVGYTF	TGTGCCAGCAGTGTTTGGGTTGGCTACACCTTC
few	NA	TRBV7-6	15	TRBJ1-5	CASSLVEGAYQPQHF	TGTGCCAGCAGCTTAGTGGAGGGCGCTTATCAGCCCCAGCATTTT
NA	NA	TRBV28	14	TRBJ2-2	CAQRAELNTGELFF	TGTGCTCAAAGGGCCGAACTGAACACCGGGGAGCTGTTTTTT
few	NA	TRBV6-1	18	TRBJ1-3	CASSEGHRRLISGNTIYF	TGTGCCAGCAGTGAGGGACACCGCCGACTCATCTCTGGAAACACCATATATTTT
NA	TRBD1	TRBV28	12	TRBJ1-2	CASVGDRLGYTF	TGTGCCAGCGTGGGGGACAGGTTAGGCTACACCTTC